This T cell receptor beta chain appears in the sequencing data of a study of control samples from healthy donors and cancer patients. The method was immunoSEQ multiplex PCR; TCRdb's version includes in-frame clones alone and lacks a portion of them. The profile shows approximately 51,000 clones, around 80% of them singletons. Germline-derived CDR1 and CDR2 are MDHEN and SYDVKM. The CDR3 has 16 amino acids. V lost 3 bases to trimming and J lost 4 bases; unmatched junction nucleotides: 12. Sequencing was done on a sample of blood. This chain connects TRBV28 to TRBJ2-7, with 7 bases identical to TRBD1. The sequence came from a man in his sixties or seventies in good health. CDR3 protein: CASSFYRTGSEYEQYF. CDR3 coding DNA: TGTGCCAGCAGTTTTTACCGGACAGGTTCGGAATACGAGCAGTACTTC.